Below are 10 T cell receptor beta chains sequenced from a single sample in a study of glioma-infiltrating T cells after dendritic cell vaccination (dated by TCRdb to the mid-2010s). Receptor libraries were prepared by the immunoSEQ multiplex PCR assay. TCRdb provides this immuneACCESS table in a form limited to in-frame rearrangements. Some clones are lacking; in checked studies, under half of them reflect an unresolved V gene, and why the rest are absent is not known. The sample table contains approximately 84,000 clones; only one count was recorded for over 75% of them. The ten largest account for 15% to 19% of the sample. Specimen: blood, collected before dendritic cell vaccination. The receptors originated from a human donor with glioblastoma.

The CDR3 DNA reads TGTGCCAGCAGTGATCGGACCGGGACAGGGCTCGTGGAGACCCAGTACTTC. Its protein is CASSDRTGTGLVETQYF. The rearrangement joins TRBV25-1 to TRBJ2-5; 9 bases line up with TRBD1. Trimming took 3 bases from V and 5 from J; bases not matched to a gene: 13. This CDR3 comprises 17 residues. CDR1 and CDR2 (germline): MGHDK, SYGVNS.

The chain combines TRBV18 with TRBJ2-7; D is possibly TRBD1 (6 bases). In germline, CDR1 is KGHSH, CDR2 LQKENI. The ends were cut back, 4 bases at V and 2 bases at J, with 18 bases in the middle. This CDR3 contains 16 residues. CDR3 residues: CASSRESGVPAYEQYF. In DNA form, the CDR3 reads TGTGCCAGCTCACGGGAGTCAGGGGTTCCCGCCTACGAGCAGTACTTC.

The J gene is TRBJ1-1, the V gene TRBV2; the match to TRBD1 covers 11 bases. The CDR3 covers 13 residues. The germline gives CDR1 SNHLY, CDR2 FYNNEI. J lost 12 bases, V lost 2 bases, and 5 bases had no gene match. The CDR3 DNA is TGTGCCAGCAGTGAACCCCGGGACAGGGGGTCTTTCTTT. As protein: CASSEPRDRGSFF. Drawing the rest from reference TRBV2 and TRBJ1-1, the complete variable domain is EPEVTQTPSHQVTQMGQEVILRCVPISNHLYFYWYRQILGQKVEFLVSFYNNEISEKSEIFDDQFSVERPDGSNFTLKIRSTKLEDSAMYFCASSEPRDRGSFFGQGTRLTVV.

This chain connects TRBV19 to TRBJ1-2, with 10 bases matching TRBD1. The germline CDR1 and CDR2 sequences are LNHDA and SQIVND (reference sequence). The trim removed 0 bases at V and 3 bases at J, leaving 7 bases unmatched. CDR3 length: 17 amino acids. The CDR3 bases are TGTGCCAGTAGTATAGATCCCTGGACAGGGGGGGACTATGGCTACACCTTC. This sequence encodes CASSIDPWTGGDYGYTF.

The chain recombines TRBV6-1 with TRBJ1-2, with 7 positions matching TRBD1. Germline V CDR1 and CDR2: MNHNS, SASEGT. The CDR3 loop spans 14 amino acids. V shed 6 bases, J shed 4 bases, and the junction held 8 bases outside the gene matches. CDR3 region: CASRLGGDIYGYTF. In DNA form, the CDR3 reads TGTGCCAGCAGGTTAGGGGGCGATATCTATGGCTACACCTTC.

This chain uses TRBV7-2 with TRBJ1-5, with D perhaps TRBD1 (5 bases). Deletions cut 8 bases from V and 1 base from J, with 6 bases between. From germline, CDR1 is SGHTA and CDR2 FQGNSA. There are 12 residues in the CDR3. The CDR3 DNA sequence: TGTGCCAGCGGGGGGAGCAATCAGCCCCAGCATTTT. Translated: CASGGSNQPQHF.

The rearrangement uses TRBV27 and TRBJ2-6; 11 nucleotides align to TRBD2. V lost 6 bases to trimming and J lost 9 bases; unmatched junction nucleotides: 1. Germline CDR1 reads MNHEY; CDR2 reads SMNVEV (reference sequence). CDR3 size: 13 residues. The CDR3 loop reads CASRTSGINVLTF. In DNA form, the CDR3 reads TGTGCCAGCAGGACTAGCGGGATCAACGTCCTGACTTTC.

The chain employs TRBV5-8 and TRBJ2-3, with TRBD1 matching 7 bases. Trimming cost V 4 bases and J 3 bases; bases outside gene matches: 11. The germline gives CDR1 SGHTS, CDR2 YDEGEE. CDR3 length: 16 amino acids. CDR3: CASSPGDRDLTDTQYF. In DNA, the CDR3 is TGTGCCAGCAGCCCGGGCGACAGGGACCTAACAGATACGCAGTATTTT.

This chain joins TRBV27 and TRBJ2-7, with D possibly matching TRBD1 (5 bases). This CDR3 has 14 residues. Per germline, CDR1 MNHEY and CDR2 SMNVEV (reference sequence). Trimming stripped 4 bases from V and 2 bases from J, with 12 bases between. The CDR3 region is CASSSTGTPYEQYF. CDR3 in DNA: TGTGCCAGCAGTTCAACAGGAACGCCCTACGAGCAGTACTTC.

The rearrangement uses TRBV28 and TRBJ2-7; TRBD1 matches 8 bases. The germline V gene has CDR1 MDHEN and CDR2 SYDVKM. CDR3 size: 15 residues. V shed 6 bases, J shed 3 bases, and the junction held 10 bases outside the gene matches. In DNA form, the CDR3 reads TGTGCCAGCAGCCGGACAGGGAGTGGGAACTACGAGCAGTACTTC. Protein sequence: CASSRTGSGNYEQYF.